The 2 T cell receptor beta chains below all came from one sample that was sequenced in a study of blood T cell repertoires in COVID-19. Only in-frame clones appear in the TCRdb table, and some are missing; sequencing was by immunoSEQ multiplex PCR. The sample shows some 240,000 clones, approximately 88% of them seen only once. Sequencing was carried out using peripheral blood. The receptors come from a man aged 55 to 70 who had recovered from COVID-19.

J is TRBJ2-6 and V is TRBV5-4, with 8 bases that match TRBD2. The CDR3 has 15 residues. The V gene's germline CDR1 is SGHNT and CDR2 YYREEE (reference sequence). V gave up 3 bases and J gave up 4 bases; unmatched junction bases: 3. In DNA form, the CDR3 reads TGTGCCAGCAGCTCGGGGGGGTACGGGGCCAACGTCCTGACTTTC. Translating gives CASSSGGYGANVLTF.

This clone was seen a handful of times. The chain employs TRBV6-5 and TRBJ2-1; 7 positions match TRBD1. The CDR3 loop spans 12 amino acids. The germline CDR1 and CDR2 sequences are MNHEY and SVGAGI. J gave up 10 bases and V 5 bases, and 5 bases lay outside the gene matches. The CDR3 nucleotides read TGTGCCAGCAGTCCGAACAGGGGCGAGCAGTTCTTC. Its protein product is CASSPNRGEQFF.